Below, 27 T cell receptor beta chains from the same sample are listed, as sequenced in a study of cytomegalovirus exposure and HLA in healthy donors. Both 60 Vbeta primers and 13 Jbeta primers went into the PCR. Sequenced by immunoSEQ multiplex PCR; TCRdb stores in-frame clones only, minus some. Seen here are fewer than 100,000 clones, less than 70% observed once, and the top ten hold 1.2%. Specimen: PBMCs. The receptors shown here come from a female donor in good health and CMV-seronegative.

The chain uses TRBV2 and TRBJ2-5; 7 nucleotides match TRBD2. Trimming removed 11 bases from V and 2 bases from J; junction bases left unmatched: 2. Germline-derived CDR1 and CDR2 are SNHLY and FYNNEI. This CDR3 comprises 11 residues. In nucleotides, the CDR3 is TGTGCCTCGGGGGGACAAGAGACCCAGTACTTC. It is translated as CASGGQETQYF.

This clone has only a few counts. The rearrangement joins TRBV2 to TRBJ1-1, with 8 bases identical to TRBD1. This CDR3 region has 11 residues. With V trimmed by 11 bases and J by 4 bases, 3 bases remained unmatched. Germline CDR1 reads SNHLY; CDR2 reads FYNNEI. As DNA, the CDR3 is TGTGCCGGTGACAGGGGCACTGAAGCTTTCTTT. It specifies CAGDRGTEAFF.

The chain uses TRBV6-6 and TRBJ2-7, with 7 bases identical to TRBD2. CDR1 MNHNY and CDR2 SVGAGI come from the germline V gene (reference sequence). The trim removed 2 bases at V and 6 bases at J, leaving 13 bases unmatched. The CDR3 totals 16 residues. The CDR3 loop reads CASSYPTSAIFSEQYF. The CDR3 coding sequence is TGTGCCAGCAGTTACCCCACTAGCGCCATATTCTCCGAGCAGTACTTC.

The chain carries TRBV27 and TRBJ1-2, with a tentative D call TRBD1 (5 bases). Germline V gives CDR1 MNHEY, CDR2 SMNVEV (reference sequence). Deletions cut 5 bases from V and 2 bases from J, with 9 bases between. The CDR3 runs to 13 residues. The CDR3 DNA follows: TGTGCCAGCAGTAGACAGAAGAACTATGGCTACACCTTC. This encodes CASSRQKNYGYTF.

The count of this clone is one. The chain links TRBV4-1 to TRBJ2-7; 7 bases are a match to TRBD1. This CDR3 contains 16 residues. The V segment lost 0 bases and the J segment 3 bases; nucleotides outside the gene matches: 8. Looked up from germline, CDR1 is MGHRA and CDR2 is YSYEKL. The CDR3 reads CASSQELAGGIYEQYF. Written as DNA, the CDR3 is TGCGCCAGCAGCCAAGAATTGGCAGGGGGTATCTACGAGCAGTACTTC.

In its sample, this clone was seen many times. Other DNA sequences in this specimen translate into the identical CDR3. The rearrangement links TRBV6-1 to TRBJ2-5, with TRBD2 identical over 11 bases. Unmatched junction bases numbered 0, after V lost 2 bases and J lost 1 base. Germline CDR1 and CDR2: MNHNS and SASEGT. The CDR3 consists of 15 residues. The CDR3 region is CASSELAGGQETQYF. CDR3 sequence (DNA): TGTGCCAGCAGTGAACTAGCGGGGGGCCAAGAGACCCAGTACTTC.

This clone was picked up one time. This chain links TRBV7-6 with TRBJ2-6; 9 bases are shared with TRBD2. Trimming took 3 bases from V and 0 from J; bases not matched to a gene: 3. Germline V gene data show CDR1 as SGHVS and CDR2 as FNYEAQ. The CDR3 is 17 amino acids. The CDR3 here is CASSLTSGPSGANVLTF. The CDR3 bases are TGTGCCAGCAGCTTGACTAGCGGCCCCTCTGGGGCCAACGTCCTGACTTTC.

This sequence joins TRBV6-5 and TRBJ2-7; TRBD2 matches 7 bases. The ends lost 0 bases at V and 2 bases at J; junction bases unmatched: 4. CDR1 MNHEY and CDR2 SVGAGI come from the germline V gene. This CDR3 comprises 15 residues. As DNA, the CDR3 is TGTGCCAGCAGTTACTCGACAGCGGGACCCTACGAGCAGTACTTC. This translates into CASSYSTAGPYEQYF.

This chain links TRBV5-8 with TRBJ2-2; D unresolved. V shed 2 bases and J shed 13 bases, with 15 bases lying between them. From germline, CDR1 is SGHTS and CDR2 YDEGEE. This CDR3 is 13 amino acids long. CDR3: CASSLWSLPVLFF. The CDR3 nucleotides read TGTGCCAGCAGCTTATGGAGCCTCCCGGTGCTGTTTTTT.

The chain joins TRBV6-1 to TRBJ1-4, with D perhaps TRBD1 (6 bases). Between the trimmed V and J ends, which lost 4 bases and 3 bases, there was a span of 12 bases. The germline V gene encodes CDR1 MNHNS and CDR2 SASEGT. The CDR3 length is 15 residues. The CDR3 here is CASSASTGANEKLFF. The CDR3 nucleotides are TGTGCCAGCAGTGCCTCGACAGGAGCTAATGAAAAACTGTTTTTT.

The rearrangement joins TRBV7-9 to TRBJ2-1; D is undetermined. The V end was cut by 8 bases, the J end by 4 bases, with 6 bases between. The CDR3 is 11 residues long. The germline CDR1 and CDR2 sequences are SEHNR and FQNEAQ (reference sequence). CDR3 sequence: CASGRYNEQFF. DNA of the CDR3: TGTGCCAGCGGCCGTTACAATGAGCAGTTCTTC.

CDR3 residues: CASSPTANSNQPQHF. The DNA of the CDR3 is TGTGCCAGCAGCCCGACAGCAAATAGCAATCAGCCCCAGCATTTT. The rearrangement links TRBV9 to TRBJ1-5; D is perhaps TRBD1 (5 bases). The V gene lost 4 bases and the J gene lost 0 bases, with 11 bases spanning the gap. Germline CDR1 and CDR2: SGDLS and YYNGEE. The CDR3 spans 15 residues.

V gene TRBV18 combines with J gene TRBJ2-7, with 7 positions matching TRBD2. Trimming took 2 bases from V and 8 from J; bases not matched to a gene: 6. Germline V gene data show CDR1 as KGHSH and CDR2 as LQKENI. The CDR3 spans 13 residues. CDR3 protein: CASSPAGEVKQYF. In nucleotides, the CDR3 is TGTGCCAGCTCACCAGCGGGGGAGGTCAAGCAGTACTTC.

The chain has TRBV29-1 and TRBJ2-5; D possibly corresponds to TRBD1 (6 bases). CDR1 and CDR2 (germline): SQVTM, ANQGSEA. V lost 7 bases to trimming and J lost 5 bases, with 17 bases between them. The CDR3 sequence is 13 residues long. CDR3 sequence reads: CSEGTPGVETQYF. CDR3 sequence (DNA): TGCAGCGAGGGGACACCCGGGGTTGAGACCCAGTACTTC.

The chain recombines TRBV28 with TRBJ1-2; 7 bases align to TRBD1. V lost 6 bases and J lost 4; bases outside the gene matches: 8. CDR1 is MDHEN and CDR2 is SYDVKM in the germline V gene. The CDR3 has 14 amino acids. CDR3 coding DNA: TGTGCCAGCAGCCGCTTCGACAGGGCCTATGGCTACACCTTC. It codes for CASSRFDRAYGYTF.

This chain connects TRBV7-8 to TRBJ1-2; D remains unclear. V lost 2 bases and J lost 0, with 4 bases in between. The CDR3 covers 13 residues. Germline loops: CDR1 SGHVS, CDR2 FQNEAQ. CDR3 in DNA: TGTGCCAGCAGCTTAAACACTAACTATGGCTACACCTTC. This translates into CASSLNTNYGYTF.

This clone has a handful of counts. The rearrangement links TRBV9 to TRBJ1-2; 8 bases map to TRBD1. J gave up 3 bases and V 4 bases, and 5 bases lay outside the gene matches. This CDR3 has 14 amino acids. The germline V gene has CDR1 SGDLS and CDR2 YYNGEE. CDR3 sequence (DNA): TGTGCCAGCAGCCCAGGGGGCATCTACTATGGCTACACCTTC. Its protein product is CASSPGGIYYGYTF.

This clone has only a few counts. The rearrangement links TRBV27 to TRBJ1-5; D is unresolved. Trimming took 3 bases from V and 2 from J, leaving 17 bases between them. This CDR3 region has 17 residues. Germline lookup yields CDR1 MNHEY and CDR2 SMNVEV (reference sequence). CDR3 DNA: TGTGCCAGCAGTTTCCTTCCCACGGGTGAGGGCAATCAGCCCCAGCATTTT. Translating it yields CASSFLPTGEGNQPQHF.

CDR3 residues: CASSQDQGAWPQHF. CDR3 nucleotides: TGCGCCAGCAGCCAAGATCAGGGGGCTTGGCCCCAGCATTTT. The V gene is TRBV4-3, the J gene TRBJ1-5; 8 positions agree with TRBD1. The CDR3 has 14 amino acids. Germline loops: CDR1 LGHNA, CDR2 YSLEER. V dropped 0 bases and J dropped 9; count of bases not matched to a gene: 4.

The rearrangement uses TRBV7-2 and TRBJ2-7; 8 positions agree with TRBD2. The CDR3 sequence is 14 residues long. The V gene end was trimmed by 1 base and the J gene end by 5 bases; junction bases not matched to a gene: 4. Looked up from germline, CDR1 is SGHTA and CDR2 is FQGNSA. The CDR3 sequence: CASSLGTSFDEQYF. Written as DNA, the CDR3 is TGTGCCAGCAGCTTAGGGACTAGCTTCGACGAGCAGTACTTC. The full variable domain, with the rest looked up from reference TRBV7-2 and TRBJ2-7, is GAGVSQSPSNKVTEKGKDVELRCDPISGHTALYWYRQSLGQGLEFLIYFQGNSAPDKSGLPSDRFSAERTGGSVSTLTIQRTQQEDSAVYLCASSLGTSFDEQYFGPGTRLTVT.

There are a few counts of this clone. The chain combines TRBV11-1 with TRBJ2-1, with D maybe TRBD2 (6 bases). CDR1 SGHAT and CDR2 FQDESV come from the germline V gene (reference sequence). CDR3 length equals 16 residues. Trimming shortened V by 3 bases and J by 3 bases, and 15 bases separated the two germline ends. The CDR3 DNA reads as TGTGCCAGCAGCTTGGGAGGCCTAGAGAACTACAATGAGCAGTTCTTC. This sequence encodes CASSLGGLENYNEQFF. The full variable domain, in which reference TRBV11-1 and TRBJ2-1 provide the parts outside the CDR3, is EAEVAQSPRYKITEKSQAVAFWCDPISGHATLYWYRQILGQGPELLVQFQDESVVDDSQLPKDRFSAERLKGVDSTLKIQPAELGDSAMYLCASSLGGLENYNEQFFGPGTRLTVL.

This clone was seen only once. In DNA form, the CDR3 reads TGCGCCAGCAGCTTCGATAGATTGACAGGGTTTTCACCCCTCCACTTT. Amino acids: CASSFDRLTGFSPLHF. The rearrangement uses TRBV5-1 and TRBJ1-6; 7 positions agree with TRBD1. In germline, CDR1 is SGHRS, CDR2 YFSETQ. The V gene end was trimmed by 2 bases and the J gene end by 9 bases; junction bases not matched to a gene: 11. The CDR3 consists of 16 residues.

The chain is built from TRBV4-1 and TRBJ1-5; D may be TRBD1 (6 bases). Between the trimmed V and J ends, which lost 3 bases and 6 bases, there was a span of 21 bases. The V gene's germline CDR1 is MGHRA and CDR2 YSYEKL. The CDR3 runs 17 residues. The CDR3 coding sequence is TGCGCCAGCAGCCATGACAATGAGGGCGACAGGCCTCAGCCCCAGCATTTT. Translated, it gives CASSHDNEGDRPQPQHF.

The gene calls are TRBV30 and TRBJ2-3; D is ambiguous. This CDR3 comprises 14 residues. Germline-derived CDR1 and CDR2 are GTSNPN and SVGIG (reference sequence). V was trimmed by 5 bases and J by 1 base, leaving 13 bases between them. CDR3 region: CAWGPGLRTDTQYF. In nucleotides, the CDR3 is TGTGCCTGGGGGCCAGGCCTACGCACAGATACGCAGTATTTT.

For the CDR3, the DNA is TGTGCCAGCAGCTTAGTCCCGGCAGGGGACTACGAGCAGTACTTC. This translates into CASSLVPAGDYEQYF. The chain has TRBV7-8 and TRBJ2-7; possibly TRBD1 for D (6 bases). This CDR3 contains 15 residues. Germline CDR1 SGHVS, CDR2 FQNEAQ. V gave up 1 base and J gave up 3 bases, with 13 bases separating them.

This clone was found once. This rearrangement joins TRBV19 to TRBJ1-2; TRBD1 matches 8 bases. In germline, CDR1 is LNHDA, CDR2 SQIVND (reference sequence). V shed 0 bases, J shed 7 bases, and the junction held 4 bases outside the gene matches. CDR3 length: 14 residues. CDR3 bases: TGTGCCAGTAGTATAGAGGCAGGGGGCGGTGGCTACACCTTC. Its translation: CASSIEAGGGGYTF.

This chain links TRBV19 with TRBJ2-2; D is perhaps TRBD1 (6 bases). The CDR3 is 15 amino acids. Trimming stripped 11 bases from V and 6 bases from J, with 22 bases between. CDR1 and CDR2 from the germline V gene are LNHDA and SQIVND (reference sequence). The CDR3 sequence is CAVGTLGTWSGELFF. The CDR3, as DNA: TGTGCCGTAGGGACACTCGGGACGTGGTCCGGGGAGCTGTTTTTT.